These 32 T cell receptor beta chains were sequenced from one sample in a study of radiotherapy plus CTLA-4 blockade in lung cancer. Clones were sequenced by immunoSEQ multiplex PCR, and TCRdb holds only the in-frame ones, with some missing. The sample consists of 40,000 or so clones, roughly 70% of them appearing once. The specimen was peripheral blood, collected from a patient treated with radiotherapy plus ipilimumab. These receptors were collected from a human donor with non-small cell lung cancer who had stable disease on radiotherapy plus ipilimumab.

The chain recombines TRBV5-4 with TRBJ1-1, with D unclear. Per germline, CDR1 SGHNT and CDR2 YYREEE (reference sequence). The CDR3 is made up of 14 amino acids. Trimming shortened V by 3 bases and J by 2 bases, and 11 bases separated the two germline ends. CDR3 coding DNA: TGTGCCAGCAGCTCGCTAGGATTAAACACTGAAGCTTTCTTT. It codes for CASSSLGLNTEAFF.

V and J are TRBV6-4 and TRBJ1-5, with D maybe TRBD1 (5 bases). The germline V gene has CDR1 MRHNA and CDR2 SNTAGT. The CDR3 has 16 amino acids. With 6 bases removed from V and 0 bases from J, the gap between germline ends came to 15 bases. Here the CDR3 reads CASSHPGEGSNQPQHF. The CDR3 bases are TGTGCCAGCAGCCACCCGGGGGAGGGTAGCAATCAGCCCCAGCATTTT.

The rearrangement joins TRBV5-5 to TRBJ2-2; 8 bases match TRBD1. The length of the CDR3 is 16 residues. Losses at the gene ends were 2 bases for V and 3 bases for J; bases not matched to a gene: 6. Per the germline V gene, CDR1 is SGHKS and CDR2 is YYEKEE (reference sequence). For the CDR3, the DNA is TGTGCCAGCAGCTTTCAGGGGGCCCGGGACACCGGGGAGCTGTTTTTT. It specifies CASSFQGARDTGELFF.

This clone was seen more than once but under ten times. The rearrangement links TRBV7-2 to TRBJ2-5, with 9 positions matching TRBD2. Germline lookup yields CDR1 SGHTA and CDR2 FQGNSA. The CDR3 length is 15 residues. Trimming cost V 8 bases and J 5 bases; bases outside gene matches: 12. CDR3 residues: CASGRRGGAGETQYF. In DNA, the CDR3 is TGTGCCAGCGGGAGGCGCGGGGGGGCAGGGGAGACCCAGTACTTC. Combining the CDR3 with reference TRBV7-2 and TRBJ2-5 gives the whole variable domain GAGVSQSPSNKVTEKGKDVELRCDPISGHTALYWYRQSLGQGLEFLIYFQGNSAPDKSGLPSDRFSAERTGGSVSTLTIQRTQQEDSAVYLCASGRRGGAGETQYFGPGTRLLVL.

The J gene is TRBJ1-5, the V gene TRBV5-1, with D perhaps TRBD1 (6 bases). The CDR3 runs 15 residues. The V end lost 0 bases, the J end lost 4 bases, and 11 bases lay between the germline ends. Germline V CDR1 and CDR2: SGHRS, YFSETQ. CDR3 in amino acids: CASSLGYTGNQPQHF. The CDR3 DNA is TGCGCCAGCAGCTTGGGATACACAGGGAATCAGCCCCAGCATTTT.

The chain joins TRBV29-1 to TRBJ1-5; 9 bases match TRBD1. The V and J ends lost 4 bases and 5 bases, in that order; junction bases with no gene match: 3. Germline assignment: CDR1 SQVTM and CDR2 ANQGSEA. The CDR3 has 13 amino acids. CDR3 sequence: CSVGDRGDQPQHF. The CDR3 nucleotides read TGCAGCGTTGGTGACAGGGGGGATCAGCCCCAGCATTTT.

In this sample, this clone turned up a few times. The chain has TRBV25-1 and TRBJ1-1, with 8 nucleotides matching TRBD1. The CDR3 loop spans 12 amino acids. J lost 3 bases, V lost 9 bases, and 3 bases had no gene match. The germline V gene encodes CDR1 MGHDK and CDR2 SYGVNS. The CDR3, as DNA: TGTGCCAGTGGACAGGGATACACTGAAGCTTTCTTT. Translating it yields CASGQGYTEAFF.

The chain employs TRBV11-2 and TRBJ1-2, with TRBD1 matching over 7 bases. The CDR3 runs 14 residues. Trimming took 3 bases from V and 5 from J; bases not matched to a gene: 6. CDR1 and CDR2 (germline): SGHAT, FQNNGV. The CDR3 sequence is CASSFRDSEYGYTF. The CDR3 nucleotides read TGTGCCAGCAGCTTCCGGGACAGTGAGTATGGCTACACCTTC.

CDR3 in amino acids: CASSLRQGYGYTF. The DNA of the CDR3 is TGTGCCAGCAGTCTACGACAGGGCTATGGCTACACCTTC. The J gene is TRBJ1-2, the V gene TRBV27; 7 bases match TRBD1. There are 13 residues in the CDR3. The J segment lost 4 bases and the V segment lost 5 bases, leaving 4 bases of the junction unmatched. The germline gives CDR1 MNHEY, CDR2 SMNVEV (reference sequence).

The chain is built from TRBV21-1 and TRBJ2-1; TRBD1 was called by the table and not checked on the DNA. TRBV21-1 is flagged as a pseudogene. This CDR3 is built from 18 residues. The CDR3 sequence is CASRGQPTIPSSYNEQFF. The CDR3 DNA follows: TGTGCCAGCAGGGGACAGCCAACCATCCCTAGCTCCTACAATGAGCAGTTCTTC.

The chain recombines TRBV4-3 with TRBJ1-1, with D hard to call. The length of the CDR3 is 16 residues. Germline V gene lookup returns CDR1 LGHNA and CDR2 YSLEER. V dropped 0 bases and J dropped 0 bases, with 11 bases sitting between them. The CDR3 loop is CASSQDLGVMNTEAFF. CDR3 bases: TGCGCCAGCAGCCAAGATCTGGGAGTAATGAACACTGAAGCTTTCTTT.

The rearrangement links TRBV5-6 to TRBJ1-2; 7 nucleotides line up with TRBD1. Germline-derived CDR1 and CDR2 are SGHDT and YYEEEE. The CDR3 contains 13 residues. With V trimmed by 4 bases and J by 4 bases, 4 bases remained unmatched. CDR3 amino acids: CASSPRTGYGYTF. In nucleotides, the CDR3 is TGTGCCAGCAGCCCCCGGACAGGCTATGGCTACACCTTC.

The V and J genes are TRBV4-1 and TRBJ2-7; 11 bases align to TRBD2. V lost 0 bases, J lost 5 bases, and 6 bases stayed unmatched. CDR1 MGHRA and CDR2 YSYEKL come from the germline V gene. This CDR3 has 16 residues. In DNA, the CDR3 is TGCGCCAGCAGCCAAGATCGACTAGCGGGGAAGCACGAGCAGTACTTC. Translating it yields CASSQDRLAGKHEQYF.

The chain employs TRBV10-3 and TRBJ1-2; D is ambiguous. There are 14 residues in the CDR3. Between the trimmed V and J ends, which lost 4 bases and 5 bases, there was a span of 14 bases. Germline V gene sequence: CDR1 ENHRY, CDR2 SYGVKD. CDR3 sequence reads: CAISGGPEAYGYTF. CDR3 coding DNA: TGTGCCATCAGTGGAGGGCCGGAAGCTTATGGCTACACCTTC.

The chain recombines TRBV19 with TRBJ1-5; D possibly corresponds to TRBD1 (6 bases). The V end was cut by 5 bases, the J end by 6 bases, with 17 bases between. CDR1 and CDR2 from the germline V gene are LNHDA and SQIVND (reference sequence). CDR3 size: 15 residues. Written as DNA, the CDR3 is TGTGCCAGTAGTCCCCCTACAGGGAGGGGTCAGCCCCAGCATTTT. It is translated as CASSPPTGRGQPQHF. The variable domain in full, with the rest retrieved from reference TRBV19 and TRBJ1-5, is DGGITQSPKYLFRKEGQNVTLSCEQNLNHDAMYWYRQDPGQGLRLIYYSQIVNDFQKGDIAEGYSVSREKKESFPLTVTSAQKNPTAFYLCASSPPTGRGQPQHFGDGTRLSIL.

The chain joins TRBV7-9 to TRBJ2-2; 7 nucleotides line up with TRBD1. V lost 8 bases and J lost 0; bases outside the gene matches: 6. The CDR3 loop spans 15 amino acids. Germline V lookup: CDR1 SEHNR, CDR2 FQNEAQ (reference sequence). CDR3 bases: TGTGCCAGCGGAGTAGGGACAGCGAACACCGGGGAGCTGTTTTTT. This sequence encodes CASGVGTANTGELFF.

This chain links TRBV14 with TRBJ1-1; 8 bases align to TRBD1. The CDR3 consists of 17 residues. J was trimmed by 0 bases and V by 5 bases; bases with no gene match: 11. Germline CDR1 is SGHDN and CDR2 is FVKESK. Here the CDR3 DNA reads TGTGCCAGCAGCGCCCGACAGGGGAGTTCAATGAACACTGAAGCTTTCTTT. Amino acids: CASSARQGSSMNTEAFF.

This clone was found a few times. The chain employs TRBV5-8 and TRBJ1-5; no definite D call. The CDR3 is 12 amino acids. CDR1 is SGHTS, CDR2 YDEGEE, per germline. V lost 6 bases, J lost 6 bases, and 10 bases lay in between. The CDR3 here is CASTRGPQPQHF. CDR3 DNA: TGTGCCAGCACTCGAGGGCCTCAGCCCCAGCATTTT. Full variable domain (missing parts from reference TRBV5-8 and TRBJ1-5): EAGVTQSPTHLIKTRGQQATLRCSPISGHTSVYWYQQALGLGLQFLLWYDEGEERNRGNFPPRFSGRQFPNYSSELNVNALELEDSALYLCASTRGPQPQHFGDGTRLSIL.

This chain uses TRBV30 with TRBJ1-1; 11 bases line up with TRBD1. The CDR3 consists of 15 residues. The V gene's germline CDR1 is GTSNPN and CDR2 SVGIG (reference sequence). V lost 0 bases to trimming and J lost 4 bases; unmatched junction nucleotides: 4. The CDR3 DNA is TGTGCCTGGAGTGTACGGGGGACAGGGGGCACTGAAGCTTTCTTT. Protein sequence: CAWSVRGTGGTEAFF.

CDR3 sequence: CASSLLGRGPQETQYF. The CDR3 bases are TGTGCCAGCAGCTTACTCGGCAGGGGGCCTCAAGAGACCCAGTACTTC. This chain links TRBV7-9 with TRBJ2-5; TRBD1 aligns across 8 bases. J lost 2 bases, V lost 2 bases, and 7 bases had no gene match. Looked up from germline, CDR1 is SEHNR and CDR2 is FQNEAQ (reference sequence). The CDR3 is made up of 16 amino acids.

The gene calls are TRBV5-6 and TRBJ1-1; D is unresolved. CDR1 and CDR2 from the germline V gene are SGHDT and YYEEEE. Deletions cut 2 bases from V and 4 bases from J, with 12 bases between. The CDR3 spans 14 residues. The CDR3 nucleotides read TGTGCCAGCAGCTTTTTGCAGGTCGGCACTGAAGCTTTCTTT. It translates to CASSFLQVGTEAFF.

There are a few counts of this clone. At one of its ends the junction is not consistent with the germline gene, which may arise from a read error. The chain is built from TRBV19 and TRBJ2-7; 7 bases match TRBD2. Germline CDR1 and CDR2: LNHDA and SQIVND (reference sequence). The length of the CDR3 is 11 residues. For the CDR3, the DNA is TGTGCCAGTAGTATAGACAAAGCGGGGCGATTC. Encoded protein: CASSIDKAGRF.

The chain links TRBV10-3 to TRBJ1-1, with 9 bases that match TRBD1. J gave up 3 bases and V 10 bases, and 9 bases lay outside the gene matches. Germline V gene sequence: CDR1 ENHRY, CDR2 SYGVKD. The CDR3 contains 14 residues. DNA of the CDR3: TGTGCCACCTCGACAGGGGGAGATTACACTGAAGCTTTCTTT. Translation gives CATSTGGDYTEAFF.

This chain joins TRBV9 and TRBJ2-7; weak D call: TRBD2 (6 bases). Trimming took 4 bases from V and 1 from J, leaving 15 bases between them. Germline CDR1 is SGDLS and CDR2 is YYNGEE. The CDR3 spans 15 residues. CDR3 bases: TGTGCCAGCAGCTCCCGGGACGGGGGATCCTACGAGCAGTACTTC. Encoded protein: CASSSRDGGSYEQYF.

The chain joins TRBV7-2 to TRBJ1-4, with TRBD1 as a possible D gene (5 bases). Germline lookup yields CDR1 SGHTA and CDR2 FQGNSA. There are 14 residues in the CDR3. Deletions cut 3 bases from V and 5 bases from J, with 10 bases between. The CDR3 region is CASSFTGFNEKLFF. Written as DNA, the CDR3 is TGTGCCAGCAGCTTTACAGGCTTCAATGAAAAACTGTTTTTT.

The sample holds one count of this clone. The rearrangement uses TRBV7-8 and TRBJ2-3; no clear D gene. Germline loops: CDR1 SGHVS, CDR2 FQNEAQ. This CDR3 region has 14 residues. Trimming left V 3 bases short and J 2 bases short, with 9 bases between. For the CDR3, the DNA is TGTGCCAGCAGCTTCGGGTACACCACAGATACGCAGTATTTT. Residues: CASSFGYTTDTQYF. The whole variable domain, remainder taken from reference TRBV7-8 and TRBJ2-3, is GAGVSQSPRYKVAKRGQDVALRCDPISGHVSLFWYQQALGQGPEFLTYFQNEAQLDKSGLPSDRFFAERPEGSVSTLKIQRTQQEDSAVYLCASSFGYTTDTQYFGPGTRLTVL.

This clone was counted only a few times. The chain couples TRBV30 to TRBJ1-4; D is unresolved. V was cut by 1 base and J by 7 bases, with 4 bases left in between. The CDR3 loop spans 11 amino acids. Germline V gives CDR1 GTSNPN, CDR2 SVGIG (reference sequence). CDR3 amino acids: CAWSGSEKLFF. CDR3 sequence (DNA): TGTGCCTGGAGTGGTAGTGAAAAACTGTTTTTT. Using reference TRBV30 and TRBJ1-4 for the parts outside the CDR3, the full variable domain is SQTIHQWPATLVQPVGSPLSLECTVEGTSNPNLYWYRQAAGRGLQLLFYSVGIGQISSEVPQNLSASRPQDRQFILSSKKLLLSDSGFYLCAWSGSEKLFFGSGTQLSVL.

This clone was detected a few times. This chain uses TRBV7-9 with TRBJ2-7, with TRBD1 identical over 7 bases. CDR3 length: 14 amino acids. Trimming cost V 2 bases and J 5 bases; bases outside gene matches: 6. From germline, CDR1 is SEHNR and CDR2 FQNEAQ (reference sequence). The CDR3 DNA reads TGTGCCAGCAGCTTAACTTACAGGGGCCACGAGCAGTACTTC. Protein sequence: CASSLTYRGHEQYF.

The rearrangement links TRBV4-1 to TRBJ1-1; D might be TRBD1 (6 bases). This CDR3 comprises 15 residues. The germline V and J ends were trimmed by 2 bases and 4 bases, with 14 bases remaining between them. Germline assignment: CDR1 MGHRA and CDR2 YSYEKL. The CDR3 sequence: CASSQIPSRGTEAFF. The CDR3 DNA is TGCGCCAGCAGCCAAATCCCCAGCAGGGGCACTGAAGCTTTCTTT.

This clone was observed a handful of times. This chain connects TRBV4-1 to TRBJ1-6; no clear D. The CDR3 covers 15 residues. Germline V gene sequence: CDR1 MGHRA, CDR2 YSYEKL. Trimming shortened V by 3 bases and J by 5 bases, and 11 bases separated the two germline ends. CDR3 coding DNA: TGCGCCAGCAGCCAGCACTTCACCGATAATTCACCCCTCCACTTT. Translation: CASSQHFTDNSPLHF.

The CDR3 DNA reads as TGCAGCGTTAGGCAGGGTAGAGGTAGGGCTTTCTTT. Residues: CSVRQGRGRAFF. V gene TRBV29-1 combines with J gene TRBJ1-1, with D possibly being TRBD1 (5 bases). The CDR3 extends over 12 amino acids. Per the germline V gene, CDR1 is SQVTM and CDR2 is ANQGSEA. Trimming removed 5 bases from V and 11 bases from J, with 18 bases in between.

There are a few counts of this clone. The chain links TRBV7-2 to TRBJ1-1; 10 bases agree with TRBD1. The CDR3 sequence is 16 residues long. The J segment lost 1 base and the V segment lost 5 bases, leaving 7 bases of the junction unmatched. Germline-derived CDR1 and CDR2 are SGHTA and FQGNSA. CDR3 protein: CASSPPTGGSNTEAFF. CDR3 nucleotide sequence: TGTGCCAGCAGCCCACCGACAGGGGGCTCGAACACTGAAGCTTTCTTT.